This T cell receptor (beta chain) appears in the sequencing data of a study of chemoradiotherapy in HPV16-positive cancers. This table comes from immunoSEQ multiplex PCR, and its TCRdb copy is limited to in-frame clones, with some not included. Counted here are tens of thousands of clones, 93% occurring once; the ten biggest clones make up about a sixth. As to this clone: The antigen is unknown.

Study results and limitations: During treatment, candidate HPV-specific clones and E7-related motifs expanded in tumor.

The receptor's source is a human donor with HPV-associated anogenital cancer. The sample consisted of blood, taken from a patient who underwent chemoradiotherapy.

The DNA for the CDR3 is TGTGCCAGCAGCGGGCCGGGGGGAGGGAGGTACAATGAGCAGTTCTTC. Amino acid sequence: CASSGPGGGRYNEQFF. The chain couples TRBV2 to TRBJ2-1; 7 bases match TRBD2. CDR1 is SNHLY and CDR2 is FYNNEI in the germline V gene. The V and J ends lost 6 bases and 4 bases, in that order; junction bases with no gene match: 12. This CDR3 has 16 residues.